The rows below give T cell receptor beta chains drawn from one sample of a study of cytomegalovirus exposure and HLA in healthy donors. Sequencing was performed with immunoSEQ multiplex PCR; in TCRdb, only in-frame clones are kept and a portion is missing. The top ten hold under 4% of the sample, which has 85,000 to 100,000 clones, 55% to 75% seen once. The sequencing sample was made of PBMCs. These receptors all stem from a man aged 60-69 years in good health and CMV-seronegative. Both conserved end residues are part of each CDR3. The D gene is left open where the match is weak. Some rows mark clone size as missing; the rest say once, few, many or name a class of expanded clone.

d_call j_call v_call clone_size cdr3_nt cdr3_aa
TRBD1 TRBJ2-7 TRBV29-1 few TGCAGCGTCTCCAGGGGGAGTTCGTACGAGCAGTACTTC CSVSRGSSYEQYF
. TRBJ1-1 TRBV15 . TGTGCCACCAGCAAACCCCCGTCTAATCAAGCTTTCTTT CATSKPPSNQAFF
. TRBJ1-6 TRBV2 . TGTGCCAGCAGCGAAACCGGGTCACCCCTCCACTTT CASSETGSPLHF
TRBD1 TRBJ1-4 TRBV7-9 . TGTGCCAGCGGCCGGGACAGGATTGGTGAAAAACTGTTTTTT CASGRDRIGEKLFF
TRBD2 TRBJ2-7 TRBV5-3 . TGTGCCATTCCGGGGGGGGCACCAAGCTCCTACGAGCAGTACTTC CAIPGGAPSSYEQYF
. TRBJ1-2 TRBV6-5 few TGTGCCAGCAGCCCCCAGGCTTATGGCTACACCTTC CASSPQAYGYTF
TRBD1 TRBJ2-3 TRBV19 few TGTGCCAGTAGTACCACACCGGGACAGGGGAGTGATACGCAGTATTTT CASSTTPGQGSDTQYF
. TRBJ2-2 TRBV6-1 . TGTGCCAGCAGTGAGCGGCTTTCGGGGAACGGGGAGCTGTTTTTT CASSERLSGNGELFF
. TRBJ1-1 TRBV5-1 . TGCGCCAGCAGCCCCTCACAGGGCCCGAACACTGAAGCTTCCTTT CASSPSQGPNTEASF
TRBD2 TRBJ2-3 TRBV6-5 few TGTGCCAGCAGTTATAGCGGGACTAGCACAGATACGCAGTATTTT CASSYSGTSTDTQYF
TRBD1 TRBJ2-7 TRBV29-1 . TGCAGCGTTGAAGGGGCTGGACAGGGGGCCTACGAGCAGTACTTC CSVEGAGQGAYEQYF
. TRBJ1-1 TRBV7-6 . TGTGCCAGCAGCTTAGCGCAGGGGAGCACTGAAGCTTTCTTT CASSLAQGSTEAFF
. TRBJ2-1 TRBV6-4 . TGTGCCAGCAGTGTTCAGGGCGGAAACACAAATGAGCAGTTCTTC CASSVQGGNTNEQFF
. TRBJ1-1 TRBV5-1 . TGCGCCAGCAGCTTGAGCGCAGAGAACACTGAAGCTTTCTTT CASSLSAENTEAFF
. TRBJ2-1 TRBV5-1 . TGCGCCAGCAGCTCGGGGGAACCGGGCCGTCCAATCGATGAGCAGTTCTTC CASSSGEPGRPIDEQFF
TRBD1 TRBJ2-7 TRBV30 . TGTGCCTGGATCCGGGACAGGGGGTTCGAGCAGTACTTC CAWIRDRGFEQYF
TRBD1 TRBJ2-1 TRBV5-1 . TGCGCCAGCAGCGGGTCGGGACAGTACAATGAGCAGTTCTTC CASSGSGQYNEQFF
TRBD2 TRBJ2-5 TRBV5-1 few TGCGCCAGCAGCCCATTTAGCGGGAGTCCGGAAGAGACCCAGTACTTC CASSPFSGSPEETQYF
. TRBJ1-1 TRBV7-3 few TGTGCCAGCAGCCCCCCGGGGGACACTGAAGCTTTCTTT CASSPPGDTEAFF
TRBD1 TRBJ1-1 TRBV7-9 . TGTGCCAGCAGCACCAGGGACAGGGCTAACACTGAAGCTTTCTTT CASSTRDRANTEAFF
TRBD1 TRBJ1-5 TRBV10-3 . TGTGCCATCAGTGCATCCGGGACAGGGGGTGGTTCGAGCAATCAGCCCCAGCATTTT CAISASGTGGGSSNQPQHF
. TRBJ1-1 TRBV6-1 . TGTGCCGGAGTAGAACTCACTGAAGCTTTCTTT CAGVELTEAFF
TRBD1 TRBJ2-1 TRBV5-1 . TGCGCCAGCAGCTATTCAGCCGGGACAGGGGGGTCTGAGCAGTTCTTC CASSYSAGTGGSEQFF
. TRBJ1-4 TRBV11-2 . TGTGCCAGCAGCTTAGGACCCAGCGCTGAAAAACTGTTTTTT CASSLGPSAEKLFF
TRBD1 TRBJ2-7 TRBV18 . TGTGCCAGCTCACCACTGGACAGGGAAACCGAGCAGTACTTC CASSPLDRETEQYF